These 7 T cell receptor beta chains share one sample of origin, sequenced in a study of identifying expanded T cells in peripheral blood. The data were produced by immunoSEQ multiplex PCR, yet TCRdb's version contains in-frame clones alone and is incomplete. The data hold some 90,000 clones, with around 86% observed a single time. Sequenced: blood. The source is a person between 18 and 75 years old in good health.

The chain recombines TRBV19 with TRBJ1-5; D is uncertain. This CDR3 is built from 13 residues. Per the germline V gene, CDR1 is LNHDA and CDR2 is SQIVND (reference sequence). Trimming pared 0 bases from V and 11 bases from J, leaving 11 bases between. This CDR3 is CASSIDLPEAQHF. The CDR3 region has the DNA TGTGCCAGTAGTATAGACCTCCCTGAGGCCCAGCATTTT.

The V call is TRBV11-2, the J call TRBJ1-1, with no clear D. CDR3 size: 13 residues. Germline V gene lookup returns CDR1 SGHAT and CDR2 FQNNGV. V was cut by 8 bases and J by 2 bases, with 12 bases left in between. The CDR3 loop is CASRSPPNTEAFF. CDR3 DNA: TGTGCCAGCCGTTCGCCCCCAAACACTGAAGCTTTCTTT. The full variable domain, with the rest looked up from reference TRBV11-2 and TRBJ1-1, is EAGVAQSPRYKIIEKRQSVAFWCNPISGHATLYWYQQILGQGPKLLIQFQNNGVVDDSQLPKDRFSAERLKGVDSTLKIQPAKLEDSAVYLCASRSPPNTEAFFGQGTRLTVV.

This clone was found once. The chain uses TRBV30 and TRBJ2-5; no clear D gene. V lost 3 bases, J lost 4 bases, and 9 bases lay in between. CDR1 and CDR2 (germline): GTSNPN, SVGIG (reference sequence). The CDR3 is 12 residues long. The CDR3 loop reads CAWSARLETQYF. The DNA of the CDR3 is TGTGCCTGGAGCGCCCGTTTAGAGACCCAGTACTTC.

The chain couples TRBV29-1 to TRBJ1-2, with D possibly TRBD1 on 5 matching bases. Between the trimmed V and J ends, which lost 3 bases and 5 bases, there was a span of 10 bases. This CDR3 has 12 residues. Germline loops: CDR1 SQVTM, CDR2 ANQGSEA. The DNA for the CDR3 is TGCAGCGTTGAGGGGGGGGATTATGGCTACACCTTC. Residues: CSVEGGDYGYTF.

The chain employs TRBV4-1 and TRBJ2-3, with a tentative D call TRBD2 (6 bases). The CDR3 is 17 residues long. Trimming removed 1 base at V and 0 bases at J, with 14 bases between. Per germline, CDR1 MGHRA and CDR2 YSYEKL. Here the CDR3 reads CASSQGYGGSSTDTQYF. CDR3 DNA: TGCGCCAGCAGCCAAGGTTACGGGGGAAGTAGCACAGATACGCAGTATTTT.

This chain connects TRBV27 to TRBJ2-7, with 15 bases that match TRBD2. Germline assignment: CDR1 MNHEY and CDR2 SMNVEV (reference sequence). V was pared by 5 bases and J by 7 bases, with 12 bases of the junction left unmatched. The CDR3 contains 17 residues. CDR3 sequence reads: CASSPRTSGGADREQYF. The CDR3 nucleotides read TGTGCCAGCAGTCCTCGGACTAGCGGGGGGGCAGATCGGGAGCAGTACTTC.

V and J are TRBV4-3 and TRBJ1-2; D ambiguous. The CDR3 is 16 amino acids. The germline gives CDR1 LGHNA, CDR2 YSLEER. V was clipped by 0 bases and J by 7 bases, with 18 bases between them. The CDR3 DNA sequence: TGCGCCAGCAGCCAAGATTCGGGTGTGGGCCGGCGTGGCTACACCTTC. Translation gives CASSQDSGVGRRGYTF.